A selection of T cell receptor beta chains follows, all from one sample in a study of blood T cell repertoires in COVID-19. Assay used: immunoSEQ multiplex PCR; TCRdb lists only in-frame clones, some missing. The sample gives some 120,000 clones, about 80% of which show up once; around 7.5% is in the top ten. Sequences were obtained from peripheral blood. The source of these receptors is a man aged 65 to 79 with active or convalescent COVID-19. Each CDR3 is given with its conserved first and last residue. A D gene is named only where the DNA matches it firmly. Only part of the rows carry a size: once, few, many, or a class if the clone is expanded.

CDR3 protein: CATGSGEEKLFF
CDR3 DNA: TGTGCCACCGGGAGTGGGGAGGAAAAACTGTTTTTT
D gene: .
V gene: TRBV28
J gene: TRBJ1-4
clone size: few

CDR3 protein: CASSLEGLAGVEQYF
CDR3 DNA: TGTGCCAGCAGCTTAGAGGGACTAGCGGGGGTTGAGCAGTACTTC
D gene: TRBD2
V gene: TRBV7-2
J gene: TRBJ2-7
clone size: .

CDR3 protein: CASRRGQNNSPLHF
CDR3 DNA: TGTGCCAGTAGACGAGGGCAGAATAATTCACCCCTCCACTTT
D gene: .
V gene: TRBV19
J gene: TRBJ1-6
clone size: .

CDR3 protein: CASSGLRSSYNEQFF
CDR3 DNA: TGTGCCAGCAGTGGGTTGCGGAGCTCCTACAATGAGCAGTTCTTC
D gene: .
V gene: TRBV7-2
J gene: TRBJ2-1
clone size: .

CDR3 protein: CASSQDPLAGVGDTQYF
CDR3 DNA: TGTGCCAGCAGCCAAGATCCACTAGCGGGAGTGGGGGATACGCAGTATTTT
D gene: TRBD2
V gene: TRBV3-1/TRBV3-2
J gene: TRBJ2-3
clone size: .

CDR3 protein: CASSEEGGMKNTIYF
CDR3 DNA: TGTGCCAGCAGTGAAGAGGGGGGGATGAAAAACACCATATATTTT
D gene: .
V gene: TRBV6-1
J gene: TRBJ1-3
clone size: .

CDR3 protein: CSARDRETQYF
CDR3 DNA: TGCAGTGCTAGAGATAGAGAGACCCAGTACTTC
D gene: .
V gene: TRBV20-1
J gene: TRBJ2-5
clone size: .

CDR3 protein: CASSSSAGTGSYEQYF
CDR3 DNA: TGTGCCAGTAGTTCATCTGCCGGGACAGGGTCCTACGAGCAGTACTTC
D gene: TRBD1
V gene: TRBV19
J gene: TRBJ2-7
clone size: .

CDR3 protein: CASGLVLGLGYGQPQHF
CDR3 DNA: TGTGCTAGTGGTTTGGTACTAGGGTTAGGTTATGGTCAGCCCCAGCATTTT
D gene: .
V gene: TRBV12-5
J gene: TRBJ1-5
clone size: .

CDR3 protein: CASSPQQGTEKLFF
CDR3 DNA: TGTGCCAGCTCACCGCAACAGGGGACTGAAAAACTGTTTTTT
D gene: TRBD1
V gene: TRBV18
J gene: TRBJ1-4
clone size: .

CDR3 protein: CASKTDSRDGYTF
CDR3 DNA: TGTGCCAGCAAGACGGACAGCCGCGATGGCTACACCTTC
D gene: .
V gene: TRBV6-5
J gene: TRBJ1-2
clone size: .

CDR3 protein: CASREDSDRSNNYGYTF
CDR3 DNA: TGTGCCAGCAGGGAAGATTCGGACAGGAGTAATAACTATGGCTACACCTTC
D gene: TRBD1
V gene: TRBV28
J gene: TRBJ1-2
clone size: few

CDR3 protein: CASSEDRFQPQHF
CDR3 DNA: TGTGCCAGCAGCGAAGACAGGTTTCAGCCCCAGCATTTT
D gene: .
V gene: TRBV3-1/TRBV3-2
J gene: TRBJ1-5
clone size: .

CDR3 protein: CASWRRGRQGWATEAFF
CDR3 DNA: TGTGCCAGCTGGAGACGGGGCCGACAGGGTTGGGCCACTGAAGCTTTCTTT
D gene: TRBD1
V gene: TRBV28
J gene: TRBJ1-1
clone size: .

CDR3 protein: CASSPRGANGNTIYF
CDR3 DNA: TGTGCCAGCAGCCCTCGGGGGGCTAATGGAAACACCATATATTTT
D gene: .
V gene: TRBV7-9
J gene: TRBJ1-3
clone size: .

CDR3 protein: CASTIAGYTDTQYF
CDR3 DNA: TGTGCCAGCACTATAGCGGGGTACACAGATACGCAGTATTTT
D gene: TRBD2
V gene: TRBV28
J gene: TRBJ2-3
clone size: .

CDR3 protein: CASSREQGYEQYF
CDR3 DNA: TGTGCCAGTAGTAGAGAACAGGGGTACGAGCAGTACTTC
D gene: TRBD1
V gene: TRBV19
J gene: TRBJ2-7
clone size: .

CDR3 protein: CASSQASLGTDTQYF
CDR3 DNA: TGTGCCAGTAGTCAAGCGAGCCTGGGTACAGATACGCAGTATTTT
D gene: .
V gene: TRBV19
J gene: TRBJ2-3
clone size: once

CDR3 protein: CASTRGRNTEAFF
CDR3 DNA: TGTGCCAGCACCAGGGGCCGGAACACTGAAGCTTTCTTT
D gene: .
V gene: TRBV6-5
J gene: TRBJ1-1
clone size: .

CDR3 protein: CASSPEGRNEQFF
CDR3 DNA: TGTGCCAGCAGCCCAGAGGGGAGGAATGAGCAGTTCTTC
D gene: .
V gene: TRBV12-3/TRBV12-4
J gene: TRBJ2-1
clone size: .

CDR3 protein: CASTPGQGGNIQYF
CDR3 DNA: TGTGCCAGTACCCCGGGACAGGGGGGAAACATTCAGTACTTC
D gene: TRBD1
V gene: TRBV19
J gene: TRBJ2-4
clone size: .

CDR3 protein: CASSLGLGGGSWTDTQYF
CDR3 DNA: TGTGCCAGCAGCTTAGGGCTTGGGGGGGGGAGTTGGACAGATACGCAGTATTTT
D gene: TRBD2
V gene: TRBV7-2
J gene: TRBJ2-3
clone size: .

CDR3 protein: CASRGTGVDYGYTF
CDR3 DNA: TGTGCCAGCAGGGGGACAGGGGTGGACTATGGCTACACCTTC
D gene: TRBD1
V gene: TRBV2
J gene: TRBJ1-2
clone size: .

CDR3 protein: CASRQVSEQYF
CDR3 DNA: TGTGCCAGCAGACAGGTCTCCGAGCAGTACTTC
D gene: .
V gene: TRBV28
J gene: TRBJ2-7
clone size: .

CDR3 protein: CASSDQDRGTDTQYF
CDR3 DNA: TGTGCCAGCAGTGACCAGGACAGGGGCACAGATACGCAGTATTTT
D gene: TRBD1
V gene: TRBV6-1
J gene: TRBJ2-3
clone size: .

CDR3 protein: CASSLGGGTEAFF
CDR3 DNA: TGCGCCAGCAGCTTGGGAGGAGGCACTGAAGCTTTCTTT
D gene: .
V gene: TRBV5-1
J gene: TRBJ1-1
clone size: once

CDR3 protein: CASSLEPGQGTAYGYTF
CDR3 DNA: TGCGCCAGCAGCTTGGAACCGGGACAGGGTACGGCCTATGGCTACACCTTC
D gene: TRBD1
V gene: TRBV5-1
J gene: TRBJ1-2
clone size: .

CDR3 protein: CASSEAFTGNEKLFF
CDR3 DNA: TGTGCCAGCAGTGAAGCGTTTACAGGGAATGAAAAACTGTTTTTT
D gene: .
V gene: TRBV2
J gene: TRBJ1-4
clone size: .

CDR3 protein: CASSRGGSGNTIYF
CDR3 DNA: TGCGCCAGCAGCCGAGGGGGCTCTGGAAACACCATATATTTT
D gene: .
V gene: TRBV5-1
J gene: TRBJ1-3
clone size: .

CDR3 protein: CASGLAGTGGADTQYF
CDR3 DNA: TGTGCTAGTGGTTTGGCCGGGACAGGGGGCGCAGATACGCAGTATTTT
D gene: TRBD1
V gene: TRBV12-5
J gene: TRBJ2-3
clone size: .

CDR3 protein: CASSHGRLPLDTEAFF
CDR3 DNA: TGTGCCAGCAGCCATGGGAGGCTACCCTTGGACACTGAAGCTTTCTTT
D gene: .
V gene: TRBV14
J gene: TRBJ1-1
clone size: .

CDR3 protein: CASSFWTRPNEQFF
CDR3 DNA: .
D gene: .
V gene: TRBV6-2/TRBV6-3
J gene: TRBJ2-1
clone size: .

CDR3 protein: CASSQSNTQYF
CDR3 DNA: TGTGCCAGCAGTCAGTCAAATACGCAGTATTTT
D gene: .
V gene: TRBV12-3/TRBV12-4
J gene: TRBJ2-3
clone size: .

CDR3 protein: CACSRGVDTEAFF
CDR3 DNA: TGTGCCTGTAGCAGGGGGGTTGACACTGAAGCTTTCTTT
D gene: TRBD1
V gene: TRBV30
J gene: TRBJ1-1
clone size: .

CDR3 protein: CASSPQGGTGVLDTEAFF
CDR3 DNA: TGTGCCAGCAGCCCACAAGGCGGGACAGGGGTTTTGGACACTGAAGCTTTCTTT
D gene: TRBD1
V gene: TRBV7-3
J gene: TRBJ1-1
clone size: .

CDR3 protein: CASSPLPSGGGTDTQYF
CDR3 DNA: TGTGCCAGCAGCCCCCTCCCTAGCGGGGGTGGGACAGATACGCAGTATTTT
D gene: TRBD2
V gene: TRBV7-3
J gene: TRBJ2-3
clone size: .

CDR3 protein: CASSSRRGPLNTEAFF
CDR3 DNA: TGTGCCAGCAGCTCACGGAGGGGACCGTTGAACACTGAAGCTTTCTTT
D gene: .
V gene: TRBV11-3
J gene: TRBJ1-1
clone size: .

CDR3 protein: CASSLRPGLNTEAFF
CDR3 DNA: TGTGCCAGCAGCTTAAGGCCAGGGCTAAACACTGAAGCTTTCTTT
D gene: .
V gene: TRBV5-4
J gene: TRBJ1-1
clone size: .

CDR3 protein: CASSEVDIPSVYSNQPQHF
CDR3 DNA: TGTGCCAGCAGTGAAGTCGACATCCCGTCCGTATATAGCAATCAGCCCCAGCATTTT
D gene: .
V gene: TRBV6-1
J gene: TRBJ1-5
clone size: few

CDR3 protein: CASSLWGQGGYGYTF
CDR3 DNA: TGTGCCAGCAGCTTGTGGGGACAGGGGGGCTATGGCTACACCTTC
D gene: TRBD1
V gene: TRBV5-4
J gene: TRBJ1-2
clone size: .

CDR3 protein: CASSPQGGYEQFF
CDR3 DNA: TGTGCCAGCAGTCCCCAAGGGGGTTATGAGCAGTTCTTC
D gene: .
V gene: TRBV27
J gene: TRBJ2-1
clone size: .

CDR3 protein: CASSVQGGNTIYF
CDR3 DNA: TGTGCCAGCAGTGTACAGGGAGGAAACACCATATATTTT
D gene: .
V gene: TRBV7-2
J gene: TRBJ1-3
clone size: .

CDR3 protein: CASSPVTGESYNEQFF
CDR3 DNA: TGTGCCAGCTCACCTGTTACGGGTGAATCCTACAATGAGCAGTTCTTC
D gene: .
V gene: TRBV18
J gene: TRBJ2-1
clone size: .

CDR3 protein: CASSRRGADEKLFF
CDR3 DNA: TGTGCCAGCAGCCGCCGTGGGGCTGACGAAAAACTGTTTTTT
D gene: .
V gene: TRBV11-3
J gene: TRBJ1-4
clone size: .

CDR3 protein: CASSRQPPLAGGYEQYF
CDR3 DNA: TGTGCCAGCAGCCGCCAACCCCCACTAGCGGGGGGGTACGAGCAGTACTTC
D gene: TRBD2
V gene: TRBV3-1/TRBV3-2
J gene: TRBJ2-7
clone size: .

CDR3 protein: CASSRGDNYGYTF
CDR3 DNA: TGCGCCAGCAGCCGGGGGGATAACTATGGCTACACCTTC
D gene: .
V gene: TRBV5-1
J gene: TRBJ1-2
clone size: once

CDR3 protein: CASSLDSFYGYTF
CDR3 DNA: TGTGCCAGCAGCTTAGACAGTTTCTATGGCTACACCTTC
D gene: .
V gene: TRBV7-9
J gene: TRBJ1-2
clone size: .

CDR3 protein: CASSPGTTTDTQYF
CDR3 DNA: TGTGCCAGCAGCCCCGGGACTACCACAGATACGCAGTATTTT
D gene: TRBD2
V gene: TRBV6-4
J gene: TRBJ2-3
clone size: .

CDR3 protein: CASRLGAVDYGYTF
CDR3 DNA: TGTGCCAGCAGGCTTGGAGCGGTCGACTATGGCTACACCTTC
D gene: .
V gene: TRBV28
J gene: TRBJ1-2
clone size: .